Following are 10 T cell receptor beta chains from one sample sequenced in a study of Graves' ophthalmopathy and Graves' hyperthyroidism. Amplified TCR beta CDR3 regions were obtained using RNA transcripts as template. HTBI primers were used in a first-round RT-PCR, which preceded a second-round multiplex PCR. MiXCR, run by TCRdb on the multiplex PCR reads, gives a single entry per CDR3 protein. This sample yields hundreds of thousands of distinct CDR3 sequences, of which approximately 39% are seen a single time; over 2.5% belongs to the top ten. Sequenced input: peripheral blood. The origin of the receptors is an adult man with Graves' ophthalmopathy.

This clonotype was seen a handful of times. This CDR3 reads CATGRAGELFF. Here the CDR3 DNA reads TGTGCCACAGGCAGGGCCGGGGAGCTGTTTTTT. V usage is TRBV24-1 and J usage is TRBJ2-2; tentatively, D is TRBD1 (5 bases). The CDR3 is 11 residues long. V shed 10 bases and J shed 6 bases, with 8 bases lying between them. CDR1 KGHDR and CDR2 SFDVKD come from the germline V gene.

At least ten counts were recorded for this clonotype. The chain links TRBV9 to TRBJ1-5; D call uncertain. Germline V gene data show CDR1 as SGDLS and CDR2 as YYNGEE. This CDR3 is built from 15 residues. Trimming shortened V by 0 bases and J by 1 base, and 8 bases separated the two germline ends. In DNA form, the CDR3 reads TGTGCCAGCAGCGTAGGACCGGGCAGCAATCAGCCCCAGCATTTT. Protein: CASSVGPGSNQPQHF.

On this clonotype: Likely a read error: the CDR3 ends without its conserved phenylalanine or tryptophan. The DNA is left out, because the CDR3 cannot be placed on it with certainty; the CDR3 is given as TCRdb lists it. The genes are TRBV4-2 and TRBJ2-2; the table calls TRBD1, which could not be checked here. The CDR3 is 15 amino acids in total, end residues counted. Germline V gene data show CDR1 as LGHNA and CDR2 as YNFKEQ. This chain's CDR3 is CASSQHTGNTGELFL.

In the case of this clonotype: Just one base apart from a much larger clone, this may be a read error. The gene calls are TRBV7-2 and TRBJ1-5; 9 nucleotides match TRBD1. Germline CDR1 SGHTA, CDR2 FQGNSA. Trimming cost V 4 bases and J 6 bases; bases outside gene matches: 7. The CDR3 spans 15 residues. This chain's CDR3 is CASSSGQGGIQPQHF. CDR3 DNA: TGTGCCAGCAGCTCGGGACAGGGTGGCATTCAGCCCCAGCATTTT.

Here the CDR3 DNA reads TGCAGTGCCGGGGGACAGGGGGCTGCTGGGGCCAACGTCCTGACTTTC. Translating it yields CSAGGQGAAGANVLTF. V is TRBV20-1 and J is TRBJ2-6, with 12 bases aligning to TRBD1. The germline gives CDR1 DFQATT, CDR2 SNEGSKA (reference sequence). With 6 bases clipped from V and 2 bases from J, the junction kept 5 bases outside the gene matches. The CDR3 has 16 residues.

This clonotype was counted ten times or more. The CDR3, as DNA: TGTGCCAGCAGCGCTCCGGTTCCATATAATTCACCCCTCCACTTT. Translation gives CASSAPVPYNSPLHF. V is TRBV7-9 and J is TRBJ1-6; D ambiguous. The germline V gene has CDR1 SEHNR and CDR2 FQNEAQ (reference sequence). The CDR3 covers 15 residues. V lost 5 bases and J 4 bases, leaving 12 bases between the germline ends.

The V gene is TRBV14, the J gene TRBJ2-7; 10 nucleotides agree with TRBD1. The V gene end was trimmed by 8 bases and the J gene end by 2 bases; junction bases not matched to a gene: 6. Germline V gene lookup returns CDR1 SGHDN and CDR2 FVKESK. The CDR3 runs to 14 residues. CDR3 region: CASAGGTGAYEQYF. The CDR3 DNA is TGTGCCAGCGCGGGTGGGACAGGGGCCTACGAGCAGTACTTC.

The rearrangement uses TRBV29-1 and TRBJ1-5, with no clear D. The CDR3 sequence is 14 residues long. Germline CDR1 is SQVTM and CDR2 is ANQGSEA. The ends were cut back, 5 bases at V and 1 base at J, with 12 bases in the middle. The chain's CDR3 is CSVSRTMSNQPQHF. Here the CDR3 DNA reads TGCAGCGTTTCAAGGACTATGAGCAATCAGCCCCAGCATTTT.

This chain links TRBV10-3 with TRBJ1-1; 8 bases agree with TRBD1. Germline CDR1 reads ENHRY; CDR2 reads SYGVKD. This CDR3 spans 14 amino acids. With V trimmed by 4 bases and J by 3 bases, 4 bases remained unmatched. The CDR3 DNA follows: TGTGCCATCAGTGGGACAGGGACACACACTGAAGCTTTCTTT. This translates into CAISGTGTHTEAFF.

This clonotype showed up many times. The chain employs TRBV29-1 and TRBJ1-1; TRBD1 aligns across 8 bases. V shed 0 bases, J shed 0 bases, and the junction held 6 bases outside the gene matches. Germline CDR1 reads SQVTM; CDR2 reads ANQGSEA. The CDR3 consists of 16 residues. CDR3 sequence (DNA): TGCAGCGTTGAAGATGAACAGGGGGGGGTGAACACTGAAGCTTTCTTT. This sequence encodes CSVEDEQGGVNTEAFF.